One and the same sample provided the 8 T cell receptor beta chains below, sequenced in a study of blood T cell repertoires in COVID-19. Here immunoSEQ multiplex PCR was the method, and the copy in TCRdb shows in-frame clones only, minus some. The sample holds about 89,000 clones, about 84% seen once. The sequencing input was peripheral blood. The receptors come from a woman aged 80 or over with acute or convalescent COVID-19.

V and J are TRBV3-1 (or the pseudogene TRBV3-2) and TRBJ1-2; D uncertain. Germline V gives CDR1 LGHDT, CDR2 YNNKEL (reference sequence). This CDR3 spans 14 amino acids. With 4 bases removed from V and 7 bases from J, the gap between germline ends came to 16 bases. The CDR3 bases are TGTGCCAGCAGCCCCCCCCCAGGCTTATTTGGCTACACCTTC. It is translated as CASSPPPGLFGYTF.

This clone has more than one count but fewer than ten. The gene calls are TRBV29-1 and TRBJ1-5, with D uncertain. Germline loops: CDR1 SQVTM, CDR2 ANQGSEA. The CDR3 consists of 13 residues. The V end lost 0 bases, the J end lost 3 bases, and 6 bases lay between the germline ends. CDR3 nucleotides: TGCAGCGTTGAAGATCCACTCAATCAGCCCCAGCATTTT. This translates into CSVEDPLNQPQHF.

The gene calls are TRBV19 and TRBJ1-2; 7 bases map to TRBD1. V was pared by 6 bases and J by 5 bases, with 12 bases of the junction left unmatched. Germline assignment: CDR1 LNHDA and CDR2 SQIVND (reference sequence). The CDR3 spans 15 residues. CDR3 DNA sequence: TGTGCCAGTAGCATACCAGGGGGAACTTTTTATGGCTACACCTTC. Translation: CASSIPGGTFYGYTF.

The CDR3 loop is CASREGGDTQYF. The DNA of the CDR3 is TGCGCCAGCAGGGAGGGAGGAGATACGCAGTATTTT. The chain joins TRBV5-1 to TRBJ2-3; perhaps TRBD2 as D (6 bases). V dropped 5 bases and J dropped 5 bases, with 9 bases sitting between them. The CDR3 is 12 residues long. Germline V lookup: CDR1 SGHRS, CDR2 YFSETQ.

J is TRBJ1-2 and V is TRBV19; 7 bases agree with TRBD1. Trimming removed 7 bases from V and 7 bases from J; junction bases left unmatched: 9. The CDR3 spans 13 residues. The germline V gene encodes CDR1 LNHDA and CDR2 SQIVND (reference sequence). The CDR3: CASKTGDYCGYTF. For the CDR3, the DNA is TGTGCCAGTAAAACAGGGGATTATTGTGGCTACACCTTC.

The CDR3 here is CASSPQGDQPQHF. The CDR3 DNA reads as TGTGCCAGCTCACCACAGGGGGATCAGCCCCAGCATTTT. V gene TRBV18 combines with J gene TRBJ1-5; perhaps TRBD1 as D (6 bases). The length of the CDR3 is 13 residues. CDR1 and CDR2 (germline): KGHSH, LQKENI. Trimming shortened V by 1 base and J by 5 bases, and 6 bases separated the two germline ends.

The J gene is TRBJ1-6, the V gene TRBV7-9; maybe TRBD1 (6 bases). V lost 4 bases to trimming and J lost 10 bases, with 11 bases between them. The germline V gene encodes CDR1 SEHNR and CDR2 FQNEAQ (reference sequence). CDR3 length: 13 amino acids. The CDR3 protein is CASSSNRESPLHF. In nucleotides, the CDR3 is TGTGCCAGCAGCTCAAACAGGGAGTCACCCCTCCACTTT. Full variable domain (rest looked up from reference TRBV7-9 and TRBJ1-6): DTGVSQNPRHKITKRGQNVTFRCDPISEHNRLYWYRQTLGQGPEFLTYFQNEAQLEKSRLLSDRFSAERPKGSFSTLEIQRTEQGDSAMYLCASSSNRESPLHFGNGTRLTVT.

This chain joins TRBV19 and TRBJ2-1, with D uncertain. This CDR3 comprises 15 residues. The V end was cut by 5 bases, the J end by 2 bases, with 13 bases between. Germline V gives CDR1 LNHDA, CDR2 SQIVND (reference sequence). The CDR3, as DNA: TGTGCCAGTAGTTCCCCGAGCAACCCCTACAATGAGCAGTTCTTC. This translates into CASSSPSNPYNEQFF.